The T cell receptor beta chain described here comes from a study of T cell repertoires in cytomegalovirus infection. Study at large: It was the public TCR beta signatures that indicated both CMV infection and matching HLA type. Findings of the study overall: The ex vivo response was dominated by HLA-C-restricted CMV-specific TCR beta clonotypes.

To note about this clonotype: Its antigen is not identified.

TCRdb recomputed calls from the reads with MiXCR, one row per CDR3 protein. This sample has about 360,000 distinct CDR3 sequences, with 15% to 20% found just once. This CDR3 spans 14 amino acids. The V end lost 4 bases, the J end lost 8 bases, and 15 bases lay between the germline ends. The rearrangement joins TRBV5-7 to TRBJ1-4; D is unclear. TRBV5-7 is an open reading frame whose function is uncertain. Source material: PBMCs. The receptor comes from a human donor in good health (CMV status not recorded). Some clones in this sample may be carry-over from other donors' samples. The CDR3 DNA is TGTGCCAGCAGCAGAGTCTCATCGGGCGAAAAACTGTTTTTT. The encoded protein is CASSRVSSGEKLFF.